This TCR beta chain was found in a study of T cell responses to AZD1222 COVID-19 vaccine. Here immunoSEQ multiplex PCR was the method, and the copy in TCRdb shows in-frame clones only, minus some. The sample has roughly 130,000 clones, around 90% seen once. This clone was observed a single time. The germline V gene has CDR1 LGHDT and CDR2 YNNKEL (reference sequence). This CDR3 comprises 15 residues. The germline V and J ends were trimmed by 4 bases and 2 bases, with 13 bases remaining between them. This clonotype originated in an adult in good health. The chain couples TRBV3-1 (or the pseudogene TRBV3-2) to TRBJ2-3, with D possibly being TRBD1 or TRBD2 (5 bases each). The sample consisted of peripheral blood, taken on day 0 of AZD1222 vaccination. Written as DNA, the CDR3 is TGTGCCAGCAGCCGGGGGAGACACCTCACAGATACGCAGTATTTT. It encodes CASSRGRHLTDTQYF.